The next 4 T cell receptor beta chains were all read from a single sample in a study of blood T cell repertoires in COVID-19. Assay used: immunoSEQ multiplex PCR; TCRdb lists only in-frame clones, some missing. The repertoire consists of about 150,000 clones, with roughly 78% occurring once and the leading ten covering 15%. The sample was peripheral blood. These receptor sequences come from a human donor with acute or convalescent COVID-19. The donor label of this sample is uncertain.

The genes are TRBV19 and TRBJ1-1, with unresolved D. The germline V and J ends were trimmed by 1 base and 2 bases, with 11 bases remaining between them. The V gene's germline CDR1 is LNHDA and CDR2 SQIVND (reference sequence). This CDR3 is 15 amino acids long. CDR3 coding DNA: TGTGCCAGTAGTATAGCCGGGAGCCACAACACTGAAGCTTTCTTT. It is translated as CASSIAGSHNTEAFF.

The V and J genes are TRBV27 and TRBJ1-4; TRBD1 aligns across 7 bases. In germline, CDR1 is MNHEY, CDR2 SMNVEV (reference sequence). The CDR3 totals 14 residues. The junction had 8 bases not matched to a gene; V was cut back by 5 bases and J by 8 bases. This CDR3 reads CASSLDRVGEKLFF. CDR3 sequence (DNA): TGTGCCAGCAGTCTCGACAGGGTAGGGGAAAAACTGTTTTTT.

This sequence joins TRBV7-2 and TRBJ2-5; tentative D call: TRBD1 (5 bases). There are 15 residues in the CDR3. Germline CDR1 is SGHTA and CDR2 is FQGNSA. Trimming took 5 bases from V and 0 from J, leaving 13 bases between them. The CDR3 is CASSPQPGYQETQYF. CDR3 sequence (DNA): TGTGCCAGCAGCCCCCAACCAGGGTACCAAGAGACCCAGTACTTC.

The sample holds one count of this clone. The J gene is TRBJ1-6, the V gene TRBV2, with D possibly matching TRBD1 (5 bases). The V end was cut by 11 bases, the J end by 10 bases, with 21 bases between. This CDR3 has 14 amino acids. The V gene's germline CDR1 is SNHLY and CDR2 FYNNEI. Written as DNA, the CDR3 is TGTGCCGATCGCTCCCAGGGCCCAGAATCACCCCTCCACTTT. Its protein product is CADRSQGPESPLHF.